This record looks at one T cell receptor (beta chain) sequence and its context. This sample was included in a study of tumor-infiltrating lymphocytes in oesophageal squamous cell carcinoma. TCRdb ran MiXCR on the PCR reads and lists one entry per CDR3 protein. Here the sample spans 10,000 or so distinct CDR3 sequences, about 64% being singletons. Sequenced: esophageal tumor tissue. The clonotype comes from a female donor with esophageal squamous cell carcinoma.

CDR3 sequence (DNA): TGTGCCAGCAGTTACTCGCGGCTGGGACAGGGAGTTTACGAGCAGTACTTC. Translating gives CASSYSRLGQGVYEQYF. The V gene is TRBV6-5, the J gene TRBJ1-4, with 9 nucleotides matching TRBD1. The DNA matches TRBJ2-7 better at its end, which makes the J call doubtful. The CDR3 consists of 17 residues. Germline V gives CDR1 MNHEY, CDR2 SVGAGI.